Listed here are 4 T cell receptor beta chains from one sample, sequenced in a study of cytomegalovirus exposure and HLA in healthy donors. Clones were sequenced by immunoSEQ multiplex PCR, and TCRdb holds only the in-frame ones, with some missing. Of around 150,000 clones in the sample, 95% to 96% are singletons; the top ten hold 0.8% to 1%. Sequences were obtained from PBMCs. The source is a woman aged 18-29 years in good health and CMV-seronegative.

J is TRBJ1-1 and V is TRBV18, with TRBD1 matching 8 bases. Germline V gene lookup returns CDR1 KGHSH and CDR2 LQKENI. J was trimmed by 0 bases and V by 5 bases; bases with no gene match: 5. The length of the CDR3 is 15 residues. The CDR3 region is CASSRGTGMNTEAFF. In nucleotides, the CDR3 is TGTGCCAGCTCAAGAGGGACAGGAATGAACACTGAAGCTTTCTTT.

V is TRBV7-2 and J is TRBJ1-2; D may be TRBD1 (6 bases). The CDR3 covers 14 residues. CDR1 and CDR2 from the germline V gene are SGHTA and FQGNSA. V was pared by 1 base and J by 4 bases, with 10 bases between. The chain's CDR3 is CASSLDGGAYGYTF. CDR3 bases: TGTGCCAGCAGCTTAGATGGGGGGGCCTATGGCTACACCTTC.

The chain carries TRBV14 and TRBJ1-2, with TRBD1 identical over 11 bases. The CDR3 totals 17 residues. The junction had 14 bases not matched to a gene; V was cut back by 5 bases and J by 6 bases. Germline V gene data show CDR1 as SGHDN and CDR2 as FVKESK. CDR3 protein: CASSLPGQGAGENGYTF. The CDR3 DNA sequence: TGTGCCAGCAGCTTACCTGGACAGGGGGCGGGGGAAAATGGCTACACCTTC. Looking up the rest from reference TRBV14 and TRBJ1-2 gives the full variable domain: EAGVTQFPSHSVIEKGQTVTLRCDPISGHDNLYWYRRVMGKEIKFLLHFVKESKQDESGMPNNRFLAERTGGTYSTLKVQPAELEDSGVYFCASSLPGQGAGENGYTFGSGTRLTVV.

The CDR3 protein is CASSLVGEGGKLFF. The CDR3 DNA is TGTGCCAGCAGCTTAGTGGGGGAGGGTGGAAAACTGTTTTTT. This rearrangement joins TRBV7-2 to TRBJ1-4, with D perhaps TRBD1 (5 bases). V shed 1 base and J shed 10 bases, with 13 bases lying between them. Germline CDR1 reads SGHTA; CDR2 reads FQGNSA. The CDR3 runs to 14 residues.